The source of this T cell receptor (beta chain) is a study of blood T cell repertoires in COVID-19. In the study overall: Both acute and convalescent COVID-19 samples were obtained from the United States, Italy and Spain. In each case, the material was cDNA or gDNA derived from T cells, B-cell-depleted T cells, or PBMCs.

The Seattle site enrolled patients during active infection and followed them longitudinally. This clone was recorded once. CDR1 and CDR2 (germline): SQVTM, ANQGSEA. The length of the CDR3 is 14 residues. With V trimmed by 3 bases and J by 0 bases, 3 bases remained unmatched. TCRdb's table, derived via immunoSEQ multiplex PCR, lists solely in-frame clones and lacks some. This table has about 200,000 clones, 70% to 90% appearing once. The chain is built from TRBV29-1 and TRBJ1-1; TRBD1 agrees at 8 bases. Sequenced material: peripheral blood. The sequence was collected from a man between 60 and 75 years old with COVID-19, enrolled during active disease. CDR3 bases: TGCAGCGTTGATGTGGACAGGGTGAACACTGAAGCTTTCTTT. It translates to CSVDVDRVNTEAFF.